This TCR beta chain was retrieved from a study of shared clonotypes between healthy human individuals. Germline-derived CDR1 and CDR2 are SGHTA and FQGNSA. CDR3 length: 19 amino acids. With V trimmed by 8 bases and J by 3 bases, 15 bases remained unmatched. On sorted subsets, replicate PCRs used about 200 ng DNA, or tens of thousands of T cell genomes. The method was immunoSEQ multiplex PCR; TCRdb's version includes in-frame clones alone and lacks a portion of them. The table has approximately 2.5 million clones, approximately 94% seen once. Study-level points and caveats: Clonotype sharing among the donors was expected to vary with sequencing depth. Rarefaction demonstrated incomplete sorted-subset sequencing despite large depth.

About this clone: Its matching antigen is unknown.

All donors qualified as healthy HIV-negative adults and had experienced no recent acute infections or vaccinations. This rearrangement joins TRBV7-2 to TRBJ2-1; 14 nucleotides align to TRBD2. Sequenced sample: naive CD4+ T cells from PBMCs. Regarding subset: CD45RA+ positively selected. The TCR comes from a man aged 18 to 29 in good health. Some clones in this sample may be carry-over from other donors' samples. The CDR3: CASSAAGTSGSTRYNEQFF. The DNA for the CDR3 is TGTGCCAGCTCCGCAGCCGGGACTAGCGGGAGTACGCGCTACAATGAGCAGTTCTTC.